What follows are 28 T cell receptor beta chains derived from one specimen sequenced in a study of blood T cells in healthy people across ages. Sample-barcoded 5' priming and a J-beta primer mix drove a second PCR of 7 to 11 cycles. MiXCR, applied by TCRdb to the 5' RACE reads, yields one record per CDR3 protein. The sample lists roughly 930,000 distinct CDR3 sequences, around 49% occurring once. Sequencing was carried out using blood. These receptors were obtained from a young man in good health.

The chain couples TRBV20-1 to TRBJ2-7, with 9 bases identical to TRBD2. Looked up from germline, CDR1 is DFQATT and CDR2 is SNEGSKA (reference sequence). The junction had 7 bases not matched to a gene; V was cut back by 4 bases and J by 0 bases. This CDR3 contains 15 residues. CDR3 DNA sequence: TGCAGTGCTAACCCTAGCGGGACTAGCTCCTACGAGCAGTACTTC. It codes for CSANPSGTSSYEQYF.

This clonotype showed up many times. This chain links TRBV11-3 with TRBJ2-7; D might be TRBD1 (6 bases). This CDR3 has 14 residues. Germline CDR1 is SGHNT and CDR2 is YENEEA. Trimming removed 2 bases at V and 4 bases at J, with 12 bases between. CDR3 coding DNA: TGTGCCAGCAGCTTAACAGGGCTCTTTTACGAGCAGTACTTC. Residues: CASSLTGLFYEQYF.

The DNA for the CDR3 is TGTGCCAGCAGCGTAGGGCCTCAGCGGGGGGGCTACGATGAGCAGTACTTC. Its protein is CASSVGPQRGGYDEQYF. The J gene is TRBJ2-5, the V gene TRBV9, with 10 bases lining up with TRBD2. Looked up from germline, CDR1 is SGDLS and CDR2 is YYNGEE. The CDR3 has 17 residues. Germline trimming cut 0 bases from V and 11 bases from J; bases unmatched to any gene: 16.

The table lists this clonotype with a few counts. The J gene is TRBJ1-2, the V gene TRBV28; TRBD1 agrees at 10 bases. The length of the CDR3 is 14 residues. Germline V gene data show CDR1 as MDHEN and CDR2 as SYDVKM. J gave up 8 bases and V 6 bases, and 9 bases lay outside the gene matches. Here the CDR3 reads CASRGTGETEGYTF. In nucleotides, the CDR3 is TGTGCCAGCAGGGGGACAGGGGAAACGGAGGGCTACACCTTC.

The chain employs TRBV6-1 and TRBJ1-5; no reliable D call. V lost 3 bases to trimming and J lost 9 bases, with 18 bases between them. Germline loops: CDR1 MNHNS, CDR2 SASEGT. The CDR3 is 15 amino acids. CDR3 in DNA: TGTGCCAGCAGTGAGTTTATACAGAAATTTTCGCCCCAGCATTTT. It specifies CASSEFIQKFSPQHF.

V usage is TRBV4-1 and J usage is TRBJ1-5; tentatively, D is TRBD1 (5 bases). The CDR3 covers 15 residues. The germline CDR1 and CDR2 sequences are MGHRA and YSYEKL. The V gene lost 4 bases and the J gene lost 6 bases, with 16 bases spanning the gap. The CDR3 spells CASSPTGVGVQPQHF. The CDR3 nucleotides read TGCGCCAGCAGCCCCACGGGGGTCGGTGTTCAGCCCCAGCATTTT.

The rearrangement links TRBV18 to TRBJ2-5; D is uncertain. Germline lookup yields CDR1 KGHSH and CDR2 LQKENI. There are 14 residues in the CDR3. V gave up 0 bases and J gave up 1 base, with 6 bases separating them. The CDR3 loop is CASSPPISQETQYF. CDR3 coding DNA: TGTGCCAGCTCACCACCTATTTCCCAAGAGACCCAGTACTTC.

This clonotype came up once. The CDR3 loop reads CASSFGGVAETQYF. The CDR3 nucleotides are TGTGCCAGCAGTTTTGGCGGGGTGGCAGAGACCCAGTACTTC. This chain links TRBV27 with TRBJ2-5, with a tentative D call TRBD2 (6 bases). CDR1 MNHEY and CDR2 SMNVEV come from the germline V gene (reference sequence). V dropped 3 bases and J dropped 4 bases, with 12 bases sitting between them. The CDR3 is 14 residues long.

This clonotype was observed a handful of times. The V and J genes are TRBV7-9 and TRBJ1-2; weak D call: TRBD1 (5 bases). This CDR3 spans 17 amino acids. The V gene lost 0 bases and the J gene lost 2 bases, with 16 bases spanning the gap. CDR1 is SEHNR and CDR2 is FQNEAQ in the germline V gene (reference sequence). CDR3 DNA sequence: TGTGCCAGCAGCTTAGCGGGGGATATGGCAGAGAACTATGGCTACACCTTC. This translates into CASSLAGDMAENYGYTF.

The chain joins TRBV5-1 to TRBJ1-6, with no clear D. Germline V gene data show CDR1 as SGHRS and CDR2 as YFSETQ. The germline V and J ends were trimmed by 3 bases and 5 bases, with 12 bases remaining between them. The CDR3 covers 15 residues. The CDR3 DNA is TGCGCCAGCAGCTCCAGACAAGGTGATAATTCACCCCTCCACTTT. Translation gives CASSSRQGDNSPLHF.

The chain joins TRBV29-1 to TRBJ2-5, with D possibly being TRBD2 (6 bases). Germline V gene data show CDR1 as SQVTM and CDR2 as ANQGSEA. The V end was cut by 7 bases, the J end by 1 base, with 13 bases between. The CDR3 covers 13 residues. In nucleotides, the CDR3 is TGCAGCGCGGGGGACCCGTTCCAAGAGACCCAGTACTTC. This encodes CSAGDPFQETQYF.

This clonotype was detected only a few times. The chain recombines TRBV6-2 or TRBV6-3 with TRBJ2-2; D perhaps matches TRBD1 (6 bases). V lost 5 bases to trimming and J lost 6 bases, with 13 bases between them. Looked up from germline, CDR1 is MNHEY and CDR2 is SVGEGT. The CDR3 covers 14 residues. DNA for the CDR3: TGTGCCAGCAGTACATACAGGGCCCCCGGGGAGCTGTTTTTT. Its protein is CASSTYRAPGELFF.

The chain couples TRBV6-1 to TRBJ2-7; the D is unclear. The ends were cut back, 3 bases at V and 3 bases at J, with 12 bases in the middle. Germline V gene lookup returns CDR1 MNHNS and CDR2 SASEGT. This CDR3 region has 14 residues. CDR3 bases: TGTGCCAGCAGTGAGAGCGTCTACCTCTACGAGCAGTACTTC. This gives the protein CASSESVYLYEQYF.

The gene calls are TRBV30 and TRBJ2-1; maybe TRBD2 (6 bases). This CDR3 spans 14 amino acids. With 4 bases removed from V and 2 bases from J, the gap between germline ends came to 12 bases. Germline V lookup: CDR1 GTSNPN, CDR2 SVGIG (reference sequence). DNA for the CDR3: TGTGCCTGGACGCGGGGAGGAACCTACAATGAGCAGTTCTTC. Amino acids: CAWTRGGTYNEQFF.

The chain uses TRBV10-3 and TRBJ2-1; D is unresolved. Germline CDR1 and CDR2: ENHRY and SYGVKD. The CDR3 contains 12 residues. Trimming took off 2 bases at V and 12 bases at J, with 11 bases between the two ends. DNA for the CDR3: TGTGCCATCAGTGAGGAGACGATCCGGCAGTTCTTC. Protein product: CAISEETIRQFF.

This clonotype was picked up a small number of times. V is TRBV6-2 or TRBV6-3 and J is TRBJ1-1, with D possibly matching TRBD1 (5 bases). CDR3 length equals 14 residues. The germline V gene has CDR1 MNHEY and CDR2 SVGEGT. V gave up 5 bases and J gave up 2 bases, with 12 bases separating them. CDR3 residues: CASSPSTGNTEAFF. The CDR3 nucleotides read TGTGCCAGCAGTCCGAGTACAGGAAACACTGAAGCTTTCTTT.

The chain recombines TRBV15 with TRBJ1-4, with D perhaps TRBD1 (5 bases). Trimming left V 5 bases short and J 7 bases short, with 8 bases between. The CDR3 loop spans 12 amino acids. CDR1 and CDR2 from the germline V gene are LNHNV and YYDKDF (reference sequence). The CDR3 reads CATSGDSEKLFF. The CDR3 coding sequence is TGTGCCACCAGCGGTGACAGTGAAAAACTGTTTTTT.

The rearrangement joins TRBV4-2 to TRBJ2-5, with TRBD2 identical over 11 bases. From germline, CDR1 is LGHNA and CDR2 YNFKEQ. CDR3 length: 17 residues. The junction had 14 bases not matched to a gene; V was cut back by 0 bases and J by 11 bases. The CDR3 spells CASSQEIGLAGGGEQYF. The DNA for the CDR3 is TGTGCCAGCAGCCAAGAGATAGGACTAGCGGGTGGGGGAGAGCAGTACTTC.

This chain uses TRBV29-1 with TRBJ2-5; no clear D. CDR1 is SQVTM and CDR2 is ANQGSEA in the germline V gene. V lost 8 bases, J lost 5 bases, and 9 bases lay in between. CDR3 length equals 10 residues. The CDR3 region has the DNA TGCAGCACCATGATGGAGACCCAGTACTTC. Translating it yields CSTMMETQYF.

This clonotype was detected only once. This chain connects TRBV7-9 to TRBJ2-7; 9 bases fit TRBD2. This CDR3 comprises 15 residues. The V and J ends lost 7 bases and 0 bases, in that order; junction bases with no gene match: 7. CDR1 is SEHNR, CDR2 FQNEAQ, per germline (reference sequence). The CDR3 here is CASTLTTSGSYEQYF. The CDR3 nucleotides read TGTGCCAGCACCTTGACGACTAGCGGCTCCTACGAGCAGTACTTC. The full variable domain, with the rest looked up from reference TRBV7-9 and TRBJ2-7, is DTGVSQNPRHKITKRGQNVTFRCDPISEHNRLYWYRQTLGQGPEFLTYFQNEAQLEKSRLLSDRFSAERPKGSFSTLEIQRTEQGDSAMYLCASTLTTSGSYEQYFGPGTRLTVT.

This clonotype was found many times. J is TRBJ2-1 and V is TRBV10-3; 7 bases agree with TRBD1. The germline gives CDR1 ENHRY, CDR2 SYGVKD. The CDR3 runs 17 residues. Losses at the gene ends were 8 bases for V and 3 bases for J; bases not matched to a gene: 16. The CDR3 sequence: CAIASSKTGDVYNEQFF. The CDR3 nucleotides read TGTGCCATCGCTTCCTCTAAAACAGGGGACGTCTACAATGAGCAGTTCTTC.

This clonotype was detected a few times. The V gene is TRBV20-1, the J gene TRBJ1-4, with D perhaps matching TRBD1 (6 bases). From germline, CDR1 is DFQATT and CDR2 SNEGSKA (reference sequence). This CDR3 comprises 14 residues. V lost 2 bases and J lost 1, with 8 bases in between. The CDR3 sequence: CSARHRETNEKLFF. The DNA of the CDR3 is TGCAGTGCTAGACACAGGGAAACTAATGAAAAACTGTTTTTT.

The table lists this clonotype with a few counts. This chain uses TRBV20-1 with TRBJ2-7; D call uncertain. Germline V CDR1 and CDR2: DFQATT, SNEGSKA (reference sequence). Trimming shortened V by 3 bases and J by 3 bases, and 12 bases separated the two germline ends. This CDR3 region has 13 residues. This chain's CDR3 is CSASQTWIYEQYF. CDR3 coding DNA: TGCAGTGCTAGCCAGACCTGGATCTACGAGCAGTACTTC.

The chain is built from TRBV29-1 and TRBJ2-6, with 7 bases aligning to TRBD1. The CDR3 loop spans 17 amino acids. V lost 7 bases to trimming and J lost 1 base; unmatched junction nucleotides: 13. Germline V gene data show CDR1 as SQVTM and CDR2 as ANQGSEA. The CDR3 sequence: CSATNRDSSSGANVLTF. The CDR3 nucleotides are TGCAGCGCTACAAACCGGGACAGCAGTTCTGGGGCCAACGTCCTGACTTTC.

In DNA, the CDR3 is TGTGCCAGCAGGTCCGACCGGACGTCGTATAATTCACCCCTCCACTTT. It codes for CASRSDRTSYNSPLHF. The chain joins TRBV7-2 to TRBJ1-6, with D unresolved. The CDR3 totals 16 residues. CDR1 is SGHTA, CDR2 FQGNSA, per germline. V shed 6 bases and J shed 4 bases, with 16 bases lying between them. The full variable domain, rest sourced from reference TRBV7-2 and TRBJ1-6, is GAGVSQSPSNKVTEKGKDVELRCDPISGHTALYWYRQSLGQGLEFLIYFQGNSAPDKSGLPSDRFSAERTGGSVSTLTIQRTQQEDSAVYLCASRSDRTSYNSPLHFGNGTRLTVT.

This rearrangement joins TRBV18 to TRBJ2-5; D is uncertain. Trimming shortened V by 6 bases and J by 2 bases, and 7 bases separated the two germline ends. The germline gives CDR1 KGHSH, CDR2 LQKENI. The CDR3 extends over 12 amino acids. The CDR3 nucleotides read TGTGCCAGCTCCCGGATACAAGAGACCCAGTACTTC. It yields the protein CASSRIQETQYF. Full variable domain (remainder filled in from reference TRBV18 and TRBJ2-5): NAGVMQNPRHLVRRRGQEARLRCSPMKGHSHVYWYRQLPEEGLKFMVYLQKENIIDESGMPKERFSAEFPKEGPSILRIQQVVRGDSAAYFCASSRIQETQYFGPGTRLLVL.

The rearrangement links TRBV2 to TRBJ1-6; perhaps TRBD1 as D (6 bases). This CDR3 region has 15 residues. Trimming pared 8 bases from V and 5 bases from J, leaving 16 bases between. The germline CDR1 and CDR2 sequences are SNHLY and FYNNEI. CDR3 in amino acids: CASLADSPHNSPLHF. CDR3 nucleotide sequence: TGTGCCAGCCTCGCGGACAGTCCCCATAATTCACCCCTCCACTTT.

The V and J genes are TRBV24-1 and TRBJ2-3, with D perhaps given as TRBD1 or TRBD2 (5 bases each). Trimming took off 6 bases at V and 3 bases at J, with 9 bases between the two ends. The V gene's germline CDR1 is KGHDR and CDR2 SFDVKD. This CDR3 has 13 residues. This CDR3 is CATSWGLTDTQYF. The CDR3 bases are TGTGCCACCAGTTGGGGGTTAACAGATACGCAGTATTTT.